This record covers a single TCR beta chain. Repertoires were generated with immunoSEQ multiplex PCR, while TCRdb's copy carries only in-frame clones and drops some. The profile shows fewer than 250,000 clones, approximately 80% of them singletons. Separate from the approximately 720-subject first cohort was the approximately 120-subject validation cohort, to which the donors belonged. This record belongs to a study of cytomegalovirus exposure and HLA in healthy donors. Deletions cut 3 bases from V and 6 bases from J, with 11 bases between. Germline CDR1 GTSNPN, CDR2 SVGIG (reference sequence). The CDR3 runs to 12 residues.

The chain joins TRBV30 to TRBJ1-1; tentatively, D is TRBD1 (6 bases). This receptor was taken from a woman in her 30s in good health and CMV-seropositive. Sequences were obtained from PBMCs. DNA of the CDR3: TGTGCCTGGAGCCACAGGGCACCTGAAGCTTTCTTT. Translated, it gives CAWSHRAPEAFF.